The 27 T cell receptor beta chains in this list originate from one sample, sequenced in a study of blood T cells in healthy people across ages. Combining a sample-barcoded 5' primer with a J-beta primer mix, a second PCR ran for about 6 to 12 cycles. TCRdb reprocessed the 5' RACE reads with MiXCR, giving one entry per CDR3 protein. Counted here are a few hundred thousand distinct CDR3 sequences, about 27% occurring once; the ten biggest clones make up approximately 3.5%. These data were also filed under a second study, of T cells of mothers and their children.

Sample: blood. These receptors all come from a boy aged 2 to 10 in good health.

There are a few counts of this clonotype. This sequence joins TRBV9 and TRBJ2-7; TRBD1 agrees at 10 bases. V shed 1 base, J shed 4 bases, and the junction held 8 bases outside the gene matches. In germline, CDR1 is SGDLS, CDR2 YYNGEE. The length of the CDR3 is 16 residues. The CDR3 nucleotides read TGTGCCAGCAGCGTATCGGACAGGGGGAAGGCTTACGAGCAGTACTTC. Its translation is CASSVSDRGKAYEQYF.

This chain connects TRBV6-6 to TRBJ2-2, with D hard to call. The CDR3 has 12 amino acids. Germline CDR1 reads MNHNY; CDR2 reads SVGAGI (reference sequence). The CDR3 is CGAGRRKGELFF. In DNA form, the CDR3 reads TGTGGAGCCGGAAGACGCAAAGGGGAGCTGTTTTTT.

This clonotype has more than one count but fewer than ten. The J gene is TRBJ2-1, the V gene TRBV6-2 or TRBV6-3, with 14 bases fitting TRBD2. With V trimmed by 6 bases and J by 7 bases, 11 bases remained unmatched. The germline V gene has CDR1 MNHEY and CDR2 SVGEGT. The CDR3 runs 17 residues. In nucleotides, the CDR3 is TGTGCCAGCAGCCATTATTCCGGGACTAGCGGGAGTAATGAGCAGTTCTTC. Translated, it gives CASSHYSGTSGSNEQFF.

The chain recombines TRBV6-6 with TRBJ2-2, with D tentatively TRBD1 (7 bases). The V end lost 2 bases, the J end lost 8 bases, and 18 bases lay between the germline ends. Germline V lookup: CDR1 MNHNY, CDR2 SVGAGI (reference sequence). The CDR3 is 16 amino acids. CDR3 DNA: TGTGCCAGCAGTTACCAAGGGGGGACAGTAGCGGGGGAGCTGTTTTTT. Protein: CASSYQGGTVAGELFF.

V and J are TRBV5-1 and TRBJ2-1, with D tentatively TRBD2 (6 bases). There are 15 residues in the CDR3. The germline CDR1 and CDR2 sequences are SGHRS and YFSETQ. V lost 3 bases and J lost 10, with 20 bases in between. The CDR3 region has the DNA TGCGCCAGCAGCTATGGGACTGGCTTCCCGGGAGAGCAGTTCTTC. It is translated as CASSYGTGFPGEQFF.

The chain couples TRBV10-3 to TRBJ2-7; the match to TRBD1 covers 7 bases. The CDR3 runs to 12 residues. V shed 5 bases, J shed 7 bases, and the junction held 5 bases outside the gene matches. Germline CDR1 ENHRY, CDR2 SYGVKD. CDR3 in DNA: TGTGCCATCAGTCCGGGGACAGATGAGCAGTACTTC. This gives the protein CAISPGTDEQYF.

The chain has TRBV7-2 and TRBJ2-1, with no clear D. CDR1 and CDR2 (germline): SGHTA, FQGNSA. This CDR3 comprises 16 residues. V gave up 7 bases and J gave up 2 bases, with 18 bases separating them. CDR3 loop: CASTPSAGEAYNEQFF. Here the CDR3 DNA reads TGTGCCAGCACCCCCTCGGCTGGGGAAGCCTACAATGAGCAGTTCTTC.

The chain links TRBV20-1 to TRBJ2-5; the match to TRBD1 covers 12 bases. V lost 4 bases and J lost 1; bases outside the gene matches: 19. CDR1 and CDR2 from the germline V gene are DFQATT and SNEGSKA (reference sequence). This CDR3 spans 20 amino acids. CDR3 residues: CSATKPKFFPGQGAQETQYF. The CDR3 DNA reads TGCAGTGCTACTAAACCGAAATTCTTTCCGGGACAGGGGGCCCAAGAGACCCAGTACTTC.

The chain joins TRBV29-1 to TRBJ1-5; TRBD1 agrees at 9 bases. The length of the CDR3 is 17 residues. V lost 1 base to trimming and J lost 0 bases; unmatched junction nucleotides: 7. Germline V gene lookup returns CDR1 SQVTM and CDR2 ANQGSEA. CDR3 sequence (DNA): TGCAGCGTTGAAGGGGGGACAGGGATCGTTAGCAATCAGCCCCAGCATTTT. It codes for CSVEGGTGIVSNQPQHF.

This rearrangement joins TRBV6-5 to TRBJ2-2; D may correspond to TRBD1 or TRBD2 (5 bases each). Per the germline V gene, CDR1 is MNHEY and CDR2 is SVGAGI. Deletions cut 2 bases from V and 5 bases from J, with 21 bases between. This CDR3 has 18 residues. This CDR3 reads CASSYSSEAGSGTGELFF. The CDR3 DNA reads as TGTGCCAGCAGTTACAGCTCAGAGGCAGGGTCGGGAACCGGGGAGCTGTTTTTT.

Points on this clonotype: Since a much larger clone is just one base distant, this may be a read error. The genes are TRBV5-1 and TRBJ2-5; D is perhaps TRBD2 (5 bases). The J call may not be correct, given that the DNA end is closer to TRBJ2-1. Germline lookup yields CDR1 SGHRS and CDR2 YFSETQ. The CDR3 spans 12 residues. CDR3 sequence reads: CASRAGGNQQFF. Here the CDR3 DNA reads TGCGCCAGCAGGGCTGGAGGCAATCAGCAGTTCTTC.

This clonotype was detected a few times. V and J are TRBV9 and TRBJ1-1; 7 bases align to TRBD1. J was trimmed by 4 bases and V by 0 bases; bases with no gene match: 3. The CDR3 consists of 14 residues. Germline-derived CDR1 and CDR2 are SGDLS and YYNGEE. CDR3 DNA: TGTGCCAGCAGCGTAGGAGGGGGCGGCACTGAAGCTTTCTTT. Translated: CASSVGGGGTEAFF.

This chain connects TRBV10-3 to TRBJ1-2; TRBD1 is a possible D gene (5 bases). With 3 bases removed from V and 5 bases from J, the gap between germline ends came to 16 bases. Germline V gene sequence: CDR1 ENHRY, CDR2 SYGVKD. This CDR3 spans 15 amino acids. This CDR3 is CAISDDGGQIYGYTF. Written as DNA, the CDR3 is TGTGCCATCAGTGACGACGGAGGACAAATATATGGCTACACCTTC.

This sequence joins TRBV2 and TRBJ2-1; D may match TRBD1 or TRBD2 (5 bases each). Trimming shortened V by 6 bases and J by 7 bases, and 13 bases separated the two germline ends. The CDR3 extends over 13 amino acids. Per the germline V gene, CDR1 is SNHLY and CDR2 is FYNNEI. The CDR3 DNA follows: TGTGCCAGCAGGAGGGGAACAGTGAATGAGCAGTTCTTC. This encodes CASRRGTVNEQFF.

The chain combines TRBV6-1 with TRBJ1-2, with 12 nucleotides matching TRBD1. CDR1 and CDR2 (germline): MNHNS, SASEGT. This CDR3 has 20 amino acids. V shed 7 bases and J 2 bases; nucleotides not matched to a gene: 20. The CDR3 coding sequence is TGTGCCAGCAACCTCAGTCCCGGGACAGGGGGCTACGGAAACAACTATGGCTACACCTTC. Protein: CASNLSPGTGGYGNNYGYTF.

This clonotype was counted between two and nine times. V usage is TRBV6-5 and J usage is TRBJ1-5, with 7 bases matching TRBD1. The CDR3 spans 17 residues. The J segment lost 6 bases and the V segment lost 0 bases, leaving 11 bases of the junction unmatched. CDR1 is MNHEY and CDR2 is SVGAGI in the germline V gene. The CDR3 DNA reads as TGTGCCAGCAGTTACTCCGGGAGGGGGCACCACGTTCAGCCCCAGCATTTT. Residues: CASSYSGRGHHVQPQHF.

For the CDR3, the DNA is TGCAGCGTTCTCGGACAGGGATCCTCTGGGGCCAACGTCCTGACTTTC. Residues: CSVLGQGSSGANVLTF. V usage is TRBV29-1 and J usage is TRBJ2-6, with TRBD1 matching over 8 bases. Trimming at V came to 5 bases and at J to 0 bases, leaving 6 bases not matched to a gene. Germline assignment: CDR1 SQVTM and CDR2 ANQGSEA. The CDR3 has 16 residues.

The V gene is TRBV3-1, the J gene TRBJ2-1; TRBD2 is a possible D gene (6 bases). Trimming removed 5 bases from V and 6 bases from J, with 11 bases in between. From germline, CDR1 is LGHDT and CDR2 YNNKEL (reference sequence). CDR3 size: 13 residues. The chain's CDR3 is CASSFGTLNEQFF. The CDR3 nucleotides are TGTGCCAGCAGCTTCGGGACTCTCAATGAGCAGTTCTTC.

In this sample, this clonotype turned up a few times. The V and J genes are TRBV5-1 and TRBJ1-2; D gene unclear. The CDR3 loop spans 15 amino acids. The germline V gene has CDR1 SGHRS and CDR2 YFSETQ. The ends were cut back, 4 bases at V and 1 base at J, with 14 bases in the middle. The CDR3, as DNA: TGCGCCAGCAGCGGACTTCGTTCTGGTAACTATGGCTACACCTTC. Translated: CASSGLRSGNYGYTF.

The V and J genes are TRBV27 and TRBJ2-5, with a weak D call TRBD2 (5 bases). This CDR3 comprises 13 residues. The germline gives CDR1 MNHEY, CDR2 SMNVEV (reference sequence). Deletions cut 11 bases from V and 4 bases from J, with 17 bases between. The CDR3 coding sequence is TGTGCCGTTCGACGGGGAGATCGAGAGACCCAGTACTTC. Translated, it gives CAVRRGDRETQYF.

The V gene is TRBV18, the J gene TRBJ2-7, with D tentatively TRBD1 (6 bases). Germline V lookup: CDR1 KGHSH, CDR2 LQKENI. With 6 bases removed from V and 0 bases from J, the gap between germline ends came to 15 bases. CDR3 length: 15 amino acids. CDR3 in amino acids: CASSPQGSSSYEQYF. For the CDR3, the DNA is TGTGCCAGCTCCCCCCAGGGGAGCAGCTCCTACGAGCAGTACTTC. Full variable domain (missing parts from reference TRBV18 and TRBJ2-7): NAGVMQNPRHLVRRRGQEARLRCSPMKGHSHVYWYRQLPEEGLKFMVYLQKENIIDESGMPKERFSAEFPKEGPSILRIQQVVRGDSAAYFCASSPQGSSSYEQYFGPGTRLTVT.

This clonotype was detected only a few times. CDR3 protein: CASSLMTTSYTF. The CDR3 nucleotides read TGTGCCAGCAGCCTGATGACAACTAGCTACACCTTC. The genes are TRBV3-1 and TRBJ1-2; D unresolved. V lost 4 bases to trimming and J lost 9 bases, with 12 bases between them. CDR3 length: 12 amino acids. Germline V CDR1 and CDR2: LGHDT, YNNKEL (reference sequence).

This clonotype has only a few counts. The J gene is TRBJ2-2, the V gene TRBV6-5; 7 positions match TRBD2. The V segment lost 3 bases and the J segment 6 bases; nucleotides outside the gene matches: 4. Per the germline V gene, CDR1 is MNHEY and CDR2 is SVGAGI. The CDR3 covers 14 residues. CDR3 coding DNA: TGTGCCAGCAGTTATGGGGGGGTCCCCGGGGAGCTGTTTTTT. It encodes CASSYGGVPGELFF.

The CDR3, as DNA: TGTGCCAGCAGCCGGGGACGGGGGAAGCAGTACTTC. Amino acid sequence: CASSRGRGKQYF. The chain carries TRBV7-9 and TRBJ2-7, with a weak D call TRBD2 (6 bases). The CDR3 is made up of 12 amino acids. CDR1 SEHNR and CDR2 FQNEAQ come from the germline V gene (reference sequence). Trimming took off 5 bases at V and 8 bases at J, with 13 bases between the two ends.

This clonotype was seen many times. The V and J genes are TRBV6-6 and TRBJ1-2; TRBD1 might be the D (5 bases). V dropped 1 base and J dropped 9 bases, with 9 bases sitting between them. CDR1 MNHNY and CDR2 SVGAGI come from the germline V gene (reference sequence). This CDR3 has 12 residues. The CDR3 reads CASSYWDPRYTF. Here the CDR3 DNA reads TGTGCCAGCAGTTACTGGGACCCTCGCTACACCTTC.

About this clonotype: An end of the junction differs from the germline gene, which may be a read error. CDR3 coding DNA: TGTACCAGCAGTTTGCAGGCCGCAGATACGCAGTATTTT. It specifies CTSSLQAADTQYF. The V gene is TRBV6-6, the J gene TRBJ2-3; D not certain. Germline loops: CDR1 MNHNY, CDR2 SVGAGI (reference sequence). The CDR3 runs 13 residues.

This chain links TRBV15 with TRBJ2-7; tentative D call: TRBD1 (8 bases). V gave up 5 bases and J gave up 2 bases, with 16 bases separating them. Germline CDR1 and CDR2: LNHNV and YYDKDF (reference sequence). The CDR3 loop spans 15 amino acids. The CDR3 DNA reads as TGTGCCACCAGCCAAGACAGGGGACTACCCTACGAGCAGTACTTC. The encoded protein is CATSQDRGLPYEQYF.